The sequence of this T cell receptor (beta chain) was determined in a study of blood T cells in healthy people across ages (dated by TCRdb to 2013 to 2016). At the level of the whole study: In model experiments, template switching captured about one uniquely barcoded TCR beta cDNA molecule for every two T cells. The donors were divided into four age groups: young (average around 15 years), middle-aged (approximately 41), aged (roughly 66) and long-lived (more than 75). Using deep sequencing normalized with unique cDNA molecular identifiers, the study measured how TCR beta repertoire diversity changes with age. Donors of different ages were randomly distributed across sequencing lanes to avoid experimental bias. Using the same blood draw, the study looked at two additional independent replicas of 1 million unique cDNA reads for two donors, one aged 18 to 30 and the other aged 80 or older. Study-level results and caveats: Compared with the aged group, more naive CD4+ T cells, fewer expanded clones and increased TCR diversity were shown by the long-lived group, suggesting age selection. Estimates of total diversity based on one million sequenced T cells were regarded as lower bounds and as underestimates. Observed TCR beta diversity per million T cells fell roughly linearly with age, and a significant reduction was already apparent by age approximately 40. The CMV infection status of donors was not known, potentially confounding age-related changes in expanded clonotypes. Because profiling used bulk unsorted PBMCs, naive and antigen-experienced compartments could not be compared conclusively. The percentage of naive T cells measured by flow cytometry correlated strongly with observed TCR beta diversity.

Concerning this clonotype: It has no known antigen specificity. No much larger clone is present one base from it, and per-base qualities are unavailable.

Donors were 30 to 45 systemically healthy Caucasian individuals from Russia aged roughly 6 to 90 years. Each donor gave 8 to 10 milliliters of peripheral blood, drawn into EDTA-treated Vacutainer tubes. Ficoll-Paque density-gradient centrifugation was used to isolate PBMCs, with at least 6.5 million per sample. Total RNA was extracted from PBMCs with Trizol reagent, with at least 6 micrograms obtained per sample. Naive CD45RAhigh/CD27high T cell percentages were measured by flow cytometry on a PBMC aliquot from every donor. Libraries were prepared through 5' RACE. TCRdb names Illumina HiSeq 2500 as the instrument used. The second PCR ran for roughly 6 to 11 cycles and used a J-beta primer mix along with a sample-barcoded 5' primer. A unique molecular identifier was introduced onto each TCR beta cDNA molecule by a template-switch 5' adaptor carrying 12 random nucleotides. Each sample yielded at least 3 million CDR3-containing paired-end reads. All of the RNA was converted into first-strand cDNA using the Mint cDNA synthesis kit, with a TRBC-specific oligonucleotide serving as the primer. All cDNA was treated with uracil-DNA glycosylase and then went through a first 18-cycle PCR with the universal primers M1SS and BC2_uni_R. On the authors' methods: Normalization of each sample was performed by random selection of 1 million high-quality reads, each carrying a distinct molecular identifier. Instead of being binned into consensus sequences, reads with shared molecular identifiers were discarded. CDR3 identification, clonotype clustering and error correction used MiTCR with a Q25 quality threshold and the strictest error-elimination algorithm. A nonparametric unseen species model with Euler transformation was used to estimate lower-bound total TCR beta diversity. TCRdb trimmed the raw reads at Q25, called clones with MiXCR and kept productive beta chains. Each record represents a unique CDR3 protein, reported with the most common genes and DNA among its rows. TCRdb, not the authors, supplied the V and J calls. Present in this sample are over 950,000 distinct CDR3 sequences, approximately 50% of which were seen just once. 20% to 25% of the sample lies in the top ten.

CDR3 length: 11 amino acids, cysteine to phenylalanine. Only the CDR3 DNA is retained, 33 bases long and in frame from the first base. The germline V gene (reference sequence) supplies CDR1 DFQATT and CDR2 SNEGSKA. The sequenced sample was blood. The rearrangement combines TRBV20-1 with TRBJ1-2, with no D gene named confidently. The source is a woman in her sixties or seventies in good health. The CDR3 corresponds to CRIIGGNGYTF. The nucleotide sequence reads TGCAGGATAATCGGAGGGAATGGCTACACCTTC.